These T cell receptor beta chains were read from a single sample in a study of CD8+ T cells in alopecia areata. Assay used: immunoSEQ multiplex PCR; TCRdb lists only in-frame clones, some missing. The data contain 160,000 or so clones, about 72% of them singletons. This material consisted of CD8+ T cells sorted from blood, taken at week 0. These receptors came from a human donor with alopecia areata. Both conserved end residues are trimmed from each CDR3. A D gene is named only where the DNA matches it firmly.

V,length,D,J,CDR3
TRBV13,9,NA,TRBJ1-1,ASSSTREAF
TRBV25-1,13,NA,TRBJ1-4,ASSAHLGTNEKLF
TRBV23-1,14,NA,TRBJ2-1,ASSQSTQSSYNEQF
TRBV30,13,NA,TRBJ1-3,AWKTAIHSGNTIY
TRBV7-9,10,NA,TRBJ1-2,ASSAEDYGYT
TRBV5-1,13,NA,TRBJ1-6,ASSATGLKDSPLH
TRBV4-1,10,NA,TRBJ2-7,ASSRGTHEQY
TRBV25-1,11,NA,TRBJ1-1,ASSYGFYTEAF
TRBV4-1,15,TRBD1,TRBJ2-7,ASSPNLGDRALYEQY
TRBV6-5,12,NA,TRBJ1-5,ASSFTGGGQPQH
TRBV30,11,NA,TRBJ1-6,AWTDSYNSPLH
TRBV27,13,TRBD2,TRBJ2-7,ASSSSGGYVYEQY
TRBV12-5,16,NA,TRBJ2-6,ASGLVPSGDSGANVLT
TRBV5-1,12,NA,TRBJ2-5,ASSPGTARETQY
TRBV2,13,NA,TRBJ1-1,ASRDPTGKNTEAF
TRBV4-1,12,NA,TRBJ2-5,ASSQVSTQETQY
TRBV5-1,9,NA,TRBJ2-1,ASSASREQF
TRBV30,11,NA,TRBJ1-5,AWSTVPGAPQH
TRBV7-9,17,TRBD1,TRBJ2-1,ASSPRNILPGQDFNEQF
TRBV5-1,10,NA,TRBJ2-1,ASSQVGNEQF
TRBV11-2,13,NA,TRBJ2-3,ASSLVRRSPDTQY
TRBV21-1,15,NA,TRBJ2-7,ASSNDKLTESSYEQY
TRBV2,11,NA,TRBJ2-1,ASNAGPNNEQF
TRBV2,12,NA,TRBJ2-1,ASSDLMGNNEQF
TRBV30,13,NA,TRBJ1-2,AWSSNGPDWYGYT
TRBV29-1,10,NA,TRBJ1-2,SVEDRWDGYT